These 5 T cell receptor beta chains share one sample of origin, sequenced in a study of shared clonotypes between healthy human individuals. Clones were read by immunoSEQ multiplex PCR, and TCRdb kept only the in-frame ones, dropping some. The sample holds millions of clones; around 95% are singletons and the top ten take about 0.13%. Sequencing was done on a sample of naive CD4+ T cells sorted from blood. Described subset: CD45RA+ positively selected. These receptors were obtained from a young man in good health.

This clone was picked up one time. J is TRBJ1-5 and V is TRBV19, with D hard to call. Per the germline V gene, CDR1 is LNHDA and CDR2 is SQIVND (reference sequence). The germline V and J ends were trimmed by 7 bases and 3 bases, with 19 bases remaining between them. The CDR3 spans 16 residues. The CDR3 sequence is CASTIKLREINQPQHF. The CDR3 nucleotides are TGTGCCAGTACCATAAAACTACGGGAAATCAATCAGCCCCAGCATTTT. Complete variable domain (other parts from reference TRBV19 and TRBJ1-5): DGGITQSPKYLFRKEGQNVTLSCEQNLNHDAMYWYRQDPGQGLRLIYYSQIVNDFQKGDIAEGYSVSREKKESFPLTVTSAQKNPTAFYLCASTIKLREINQPQHFGDGTRLSIL.

As DNA, the CDR3 is TGTGCCAGCGGGGACTTGAGGGGAATCGGTGTAGGCGAGCAGTACTTC. This encodes CASGDLRGIGVGEQYF. The chain links TRBV6-4 to TRBJ2-7; a possible D gene is TRBD2 (6 bases). CDR3 length: 16 residues. Trimming pared 8 bases from V and 6 bases from J, leaving 26 bases between. Germline loops: CDR1 MRHNA, CDR2 SNTAGT.

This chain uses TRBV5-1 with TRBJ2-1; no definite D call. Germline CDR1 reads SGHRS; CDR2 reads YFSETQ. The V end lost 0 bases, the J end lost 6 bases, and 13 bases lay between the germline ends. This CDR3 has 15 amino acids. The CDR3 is CASSLALPVINEQFF. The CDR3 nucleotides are TGCGCCAGCAGCTTGGCGCTTCCCGTTATCAATGAGCAGTTCTTC.

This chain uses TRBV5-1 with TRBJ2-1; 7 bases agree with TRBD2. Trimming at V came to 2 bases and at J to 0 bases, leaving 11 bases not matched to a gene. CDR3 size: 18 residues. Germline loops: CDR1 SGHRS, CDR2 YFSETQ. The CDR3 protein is CASSFPPGTGGSYNEQFF. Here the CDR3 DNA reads TGCGCCAGCAGCTTCCCCCCCGGGACGGGGGGCTCCTACAATGAGCAGTTCTTC.

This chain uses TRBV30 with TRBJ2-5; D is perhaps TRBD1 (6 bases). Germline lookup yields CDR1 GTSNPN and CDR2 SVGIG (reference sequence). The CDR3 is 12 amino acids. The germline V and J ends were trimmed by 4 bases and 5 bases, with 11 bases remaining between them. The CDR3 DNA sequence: TGTGCCTGGACCAGGGGAGCGGAGACCCAGTACTTC. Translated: CAWTRGAETQYF.